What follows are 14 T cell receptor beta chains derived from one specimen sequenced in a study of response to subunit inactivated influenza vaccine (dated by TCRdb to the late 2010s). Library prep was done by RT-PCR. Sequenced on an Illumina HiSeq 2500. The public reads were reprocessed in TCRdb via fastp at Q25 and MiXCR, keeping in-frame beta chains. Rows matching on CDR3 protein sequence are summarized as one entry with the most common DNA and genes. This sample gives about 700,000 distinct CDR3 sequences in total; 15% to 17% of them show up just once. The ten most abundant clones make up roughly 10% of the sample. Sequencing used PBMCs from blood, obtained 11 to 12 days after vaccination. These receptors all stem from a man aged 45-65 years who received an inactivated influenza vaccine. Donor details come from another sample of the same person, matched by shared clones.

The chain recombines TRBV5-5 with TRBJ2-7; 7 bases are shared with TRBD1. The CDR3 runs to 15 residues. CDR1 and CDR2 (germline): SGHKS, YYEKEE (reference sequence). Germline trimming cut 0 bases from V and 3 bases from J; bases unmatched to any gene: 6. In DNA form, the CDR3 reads TGTGCCAGCAGCTTGGAGACAGGGATAAGCTACGAGCAGTACTTC. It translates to CASSLETGISYEQYF.

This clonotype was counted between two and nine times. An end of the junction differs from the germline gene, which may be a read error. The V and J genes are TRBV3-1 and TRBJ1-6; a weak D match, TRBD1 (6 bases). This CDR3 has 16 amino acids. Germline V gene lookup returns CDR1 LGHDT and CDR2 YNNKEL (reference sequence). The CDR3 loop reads CASRQGRGANNSPLHF. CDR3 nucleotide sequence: TGTGCCAGCAGACAAGGAAGGGGGGCTAATAATTCACCCCTCCACTTT.

The CDR3 sequence is CATSRQINQPQHF. The CDR3 DNA is TGTGCCACCAGCAGGCAAATCAATCAGCCCCAGCATTTT. This sequence joins TRBV15 and TRBJ1-5; D gene uncertain. CDR3 length equals 13 residues. With 3 bases removed from V and 3 bases from J, the gap between germline ends came to 6 bases. Looked up from germline, CDR1 is LNHNV and CDR2 is YYDKDF (reference sequence).

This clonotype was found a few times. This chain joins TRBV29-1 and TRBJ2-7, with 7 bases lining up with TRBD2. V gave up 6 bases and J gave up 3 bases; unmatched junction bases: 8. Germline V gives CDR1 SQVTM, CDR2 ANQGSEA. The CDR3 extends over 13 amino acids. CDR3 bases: TGCAGCGTGACGTCGCGGGAGAGCTACGAGCAGTACTTC. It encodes CSVTSRESYEQYF.

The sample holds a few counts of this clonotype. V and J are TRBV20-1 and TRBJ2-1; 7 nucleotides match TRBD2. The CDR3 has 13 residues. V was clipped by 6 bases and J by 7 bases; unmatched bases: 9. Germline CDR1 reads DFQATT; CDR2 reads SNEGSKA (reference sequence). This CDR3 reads CSAGGRARNEQFF. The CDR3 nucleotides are TGCAGTGCGGGTGGGAGGGCCCGGAATGAGCAGTTCTTC.

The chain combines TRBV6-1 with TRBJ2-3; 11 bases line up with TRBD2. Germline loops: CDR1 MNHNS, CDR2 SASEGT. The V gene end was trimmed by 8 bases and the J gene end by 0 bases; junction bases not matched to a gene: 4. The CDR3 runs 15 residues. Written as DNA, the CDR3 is TGTGCCAGCTTAACTAGCGGGGGTAGCACAGATACGCAGTATTTT. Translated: CASLTSGGSTDTQYF.

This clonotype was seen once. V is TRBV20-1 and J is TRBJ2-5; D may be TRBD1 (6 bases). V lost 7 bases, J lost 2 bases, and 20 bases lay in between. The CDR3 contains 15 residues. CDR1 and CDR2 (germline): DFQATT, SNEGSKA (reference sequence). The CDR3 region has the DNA TGCAGTGTAGAGGGGTGGGGGCAGAGACAAGAGACCCAGTACTTC. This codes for CSVEGWGQRQETQYF.

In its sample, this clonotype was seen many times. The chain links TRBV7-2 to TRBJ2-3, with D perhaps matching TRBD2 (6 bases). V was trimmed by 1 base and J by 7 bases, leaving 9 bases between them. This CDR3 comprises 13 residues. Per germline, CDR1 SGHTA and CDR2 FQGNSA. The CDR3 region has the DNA TGTGCCAGCAGCTTAGTGCGGGAAAATACGCAGTATTTT. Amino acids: CASSLVRENTQYF.

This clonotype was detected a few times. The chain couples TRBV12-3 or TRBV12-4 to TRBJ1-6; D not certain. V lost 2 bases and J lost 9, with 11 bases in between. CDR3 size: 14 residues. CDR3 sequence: CASSLMGRGSPLHF. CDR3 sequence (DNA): TGTGCCAGCAGTTTAATGGGTCGAGGTTCACCCCTCCACTTT.

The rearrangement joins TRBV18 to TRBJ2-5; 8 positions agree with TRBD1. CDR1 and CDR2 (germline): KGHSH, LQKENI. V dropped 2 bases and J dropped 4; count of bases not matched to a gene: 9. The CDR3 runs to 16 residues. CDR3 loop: CASSPGTGGLGETQYF. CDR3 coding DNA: TGTGCCAGCTCACCAGGGACAGGAGGTTTGGGAGAGACCCAGTACTTC.

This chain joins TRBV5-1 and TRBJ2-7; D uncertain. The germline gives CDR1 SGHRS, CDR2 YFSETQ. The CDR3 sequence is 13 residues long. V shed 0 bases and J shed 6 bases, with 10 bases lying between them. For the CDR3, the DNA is TGCGCCAGCAGCTTGGCGGGTAGGTCCGAGCAGTACTTC. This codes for CASSLAGRSEQYF.

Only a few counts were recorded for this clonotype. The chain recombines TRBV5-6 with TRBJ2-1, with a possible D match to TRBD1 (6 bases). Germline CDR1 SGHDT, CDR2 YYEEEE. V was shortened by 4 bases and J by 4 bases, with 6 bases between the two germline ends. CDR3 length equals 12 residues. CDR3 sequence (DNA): TGTGCCAGCAGCGGACAGTACAATGAGCAGTTCTTC. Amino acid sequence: CASSGQYNEQFF.

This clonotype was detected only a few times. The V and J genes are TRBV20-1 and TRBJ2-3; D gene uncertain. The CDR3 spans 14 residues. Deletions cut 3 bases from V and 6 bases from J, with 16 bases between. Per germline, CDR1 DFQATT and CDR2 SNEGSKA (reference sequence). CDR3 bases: TGCAGTGCTAGGGTGGGTTCCGGAACGGATACGCAGTATTTT. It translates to CSARVGSGTDTQYF.

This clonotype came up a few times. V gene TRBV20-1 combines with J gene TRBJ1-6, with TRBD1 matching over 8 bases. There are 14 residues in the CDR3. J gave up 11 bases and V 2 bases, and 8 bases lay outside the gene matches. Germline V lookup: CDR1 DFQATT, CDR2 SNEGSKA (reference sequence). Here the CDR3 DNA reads TGCAGTGCTAGACCTCAGGGGGCTTCCACACCCCTCCACTTT. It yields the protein CSARPQGASTPLHF.